These T cell receptor beta chains were read from a single sample in a study of T cell responses to AZD1222 COVID-19 vaccine. Sequencing was performed with immunoSEQ multiplex PCR; in TCRdb, only in-frame clones are kept and a portion is missing. The sample lists roughly 100,000 clones; more than 85% were seen once. This material consisted of peripheral blood, taken on day 0 of AZD1222 vaccination. The receptors originated from an adult in good health. Each CDR3 is given with its conserved first and last residue. The order of the fields is D gene, J gene, V gene, clone size, CDR3 protein, CDR3 DNA. D genes are given only for firm matches. Rows give clone size only sometimes, using once, few, many, or a class for an expanded clone.

D gene: NA; J gene: TRBJ1-1; V gene: TRBV29-1; clone size: NA; CDR3 protein: CSVTTANTEAFF; CDR3 DNA: TGCAGCGTTACTACAGCGAACACTGAAGCTTTCTTT
D gene: NA; J gene: TRBJ1-1; V gene: TRBV6-2/TRBV6-3; clone size: NA; CDR3 protein: CASSQQIRTEAFF; CDR3 DNA: TGTGCCAGCAGCCAACAGATCCGCACTGAAGCTTTCTTT
D gene: NA; J gene: TRBJ1-2; V gene: TRBV5-1; clone size: NA; CDR3 protein: CASSLGGGDGYTF; CDR3 DNA: TGCGCCAGCAGCTTGGGAGGGGGTGATGGCTACACCTTC
D gene: TRBD1; J gene: TRBJ1-2; V gene: TRBV5-4; clone size: NA; CDR3 protein: CASSLGMDRLSYGYTF; CDR3 DNA: TGTGCCAGCAGCTTGGGAATGGACAGGCTTAGCTATGGCTACACCTTC
D gene: TRBD1; J gene: TRBJ2-5; V gene: TRBV28; clone size: NA; CDR3 protein: CASRLRDSKRTQYF; CDR3 DNA: TGTGCCAGCAGACTAAGGGACAGCAAGAGAACCCAGTACTTC
D gene: NA; J gene: TRBJ2-7; V gene: TRBV4-1; clone size: NA; CDR3 protein: CASSQETWDSYEQYF; CDR3 DNA: TGCGCCAGCAGCCAGGAAACGTGGGACTCCTACGAGCAGTACTTC
D gene: NA; J gene: TRBJ1-4; V gene: TRBV11-1; clone size: once; CDR3 protein: CASSYGAGLDEKLFF; CDR3 DNA: TGTGCCAGCAGCTACGGGGCGGGTTTGGATGAAAAACTGTTTTTT
D gene: NA; J gene: TRBJ2-3; V gene: TRBV9; clone size: NA; CDR3 protein: CASSVTGHPSRDTQYF; CDR3 DNA: TGTGCCAGCAGCGTGACGGGACACCCCAGTCGGGATACGCAGTATTTT
D gene: NA; J gene: TRBJ2-7; V gene: TRBV19; clone size: NA; CDR3 protein: CASGDREGYEQYF; CDR3 DNA: TGTGCCAGTGGAGACAGGGAGGGCTACGAGCAGTACTTC
D gene: NA; J gene: TRBJ2-6; V gene: TRBV11-2; clone size: NA; CDR3 protein: CASSSRDSGANVLTF; CDR3 DNA: TGTGCCAGCAGTTCGAGGGACTCTGGGGCCAACGTCCTGACTTTC
D gene: NA; J gene: TRBJ2-1; V gene: TRBV3-1/TRBV3-2; clone size: NA; CDR3 protein: CASSVYLAGTSYNEQFF; CDR3 DNA: TGTGCCAGCAGCGTGTACCTGGCGGGGACCTCCTACAATGAGCAGTTCTTC
D gene: TRBD1; J gene: TRBJ2-2; V gene: TRBV27; clone size: NA; CDR3 protein: CASTRTGASGELFF; CDR3 DNA: TGTGCCAGCACCAGGACAGGGGCTTCTGGGGAGCTGTTTTTT
D gene: TRBD1; J gene: TRBJ2-3; V gene: TRBV9; clone size: NA; CDR3 protein: CASSVGTGDGTDTQYF; CDR3 DNA: TGTGCCAGCAGCGTAGGGACAGGGGACGGCACAGATACGCAGTATTTT
D gene: NA; J gene: TRBJ1-4; V gene: TRBV4-2; clone size: NA; CDR3 protein: CASSQDQGLGDEKLFF; CDR3 DNA: TGTGCCAGCAGCCAAGATCAAGGCTTGGGGGATGAAAAACTGTTTTTT
D gene: TRBD1; J gene: TRBJ1-5; V gene: TRBV10-1; clone size: NA; CDR3 protein: CASSGGQEHSNQPQHF; CDR3 DNA: TGCGCCAGCAGTGGGGGACAGGAGCATAGCAATCAGCCCCAGCATTTT
D gene: NA; J gene: TRBJ2-7; V gene: TRBV2; clone size: once; CDR3 protein: CASSSPGTPAAPYEQYF; CDR3 DNA: TGTGCCAGCAGCAGTCCCGGGACCCCCGCTGCGCCCTACGAGCAGTACTTC
D gene: NA; J gene: TRBJ2-3; V gene: TRBV10-2; clone size: NA; CDR3 protein: CASSGSNTDTQYF; CDR3 DNA: TGCGCCAGCAGTGGGTCGAACACAGATACGCAGTATTTT
D gene: NA; J gene: TRBJ1-4; V gene: TRBV7-8; clone size: NA; CDR3 protein: CASSLVLTGGEKLFF; CDR3 DNA: TGTGCCAGCAGCTTAGTGTTGACAGGAGGTGAAAAACTGTTTTTT
D gene: NA; J gene: TRBJ1-4; V gene: TRBV15; clone size: NA; CDR3 protein: CATSRDRFNEKLFF; CDR3 DNA: TGTGCCACCAGCAGAGACAGGTTTAATGAAAAACTGTTTTTT
D gene: TRBD1; J gene: TRBJ1-3; V gene: TRBV9; clone size: NA; CDR3 protein: CASSAVQGDGNTIYF; CDR3 DNA: TGTGCCAGCAGCGCGGTTCAGGGGGACGGAAACACCATATATTTT
D gene: NA; J gene: TRBJ1-6; V gene: TRBV27; clone size: NA; CDR3 protein: CASSFLGTSYNSPLHF; CDR3 DNA: TGTGCCAGCAGTTTCCTCGGGACATCGTATAATTCACCCCTCCACTTT
D gene: NA; J gene: TRBJ2-2; V gene: TRBV6-5; clone size: NA; CDR3 protein: CASSYDLGPTGELFF; CDR3 DNA: TGTGCCAGCAGTTACGACCTAGGACCCACCGGGGAGCTGTTTTTT
D gene: NA; J gene: TRBJ1-6; V gene: TRBV3-1/TRBV3-2; clone size: NA; CDR3 protein: CASSQGARNSPLHF; CDR3 DNA: TGTGCCAGCAGCCAGGGGGCCAGGAATTCACCCCTCCACTTT
D gene: NA; J gene: TRBJ2-1; V gene: TRBV24-1; clone size: NA; CDR3 protein: CATSDSSFGNEQFF; CDR3 DNA: TGTGCCACCAGTGACTCATCCTTTGGAAATGAGCAGTTCTTC
D gene: TRBD1; J gene: TRBJ1-2; V gene: TRBV6-1; clone size: NA; CDR3 protein: CASSGAGTGSLYGYTF; CDR3 DNA: TGTGCCAGCAGTGGAGCCGGGACAGGGAGTCTCTATGGCTACACCTTC
D gene: NA; J gene: TRBJ2-2; V gene: TRBV6-5; clone size: NA; CDR3 protein: CASSSVGELFF; CDR3 DNA: TGTGCCAGCTCTTCCGTCGGGGAGCTGTTTTTT
D gene: NA; J gene: TRBJ2-7; V gene: TRBV6-2/TRBV6-3; clone size: once; CDR3 protein: CASSRLTSGYHYEQYF; CDR3 DNA: TGTGCCAGCAGTCGCTTGACTTCGGGGTATCACTACGAGCAGTACTTC
D gene: TRBD1; J gene: TRBJ2-2; V gene: TRBV18; clone size: NA; CDR3 protein: CASSPGQIRSNTGELFF; CDR3 DNA: TGTGCCAGCTCACCGGGACAGATAAGATCGAACACCGGGGAGCTGTTTTTT
D gene: TRBD1; J gene: TRBJ2-5; V gene: TRBV7-9; clone size: NA; CDR3 protein: CASSPGTVQETQYF; CDR3 DNA: TGTGCCAGCAGCCCTGGGACAGTTCAAGAGACCCAGTACTTC
D gene: NA; J gene: TRBJ1-1; V gene: TRBV2; clone size: NA; CDR3 protein: CASSDLAEAFF; CDR3 DNA: TGTGCCAGCAGTGACCTTGCTGAAGCTTTCTTT
D gene: NA; J gene: TRBJ1-2; V gene: TRBV20-1; clone size: few; CDR3 protein: CSALGYSGYTF; CDR3 DNA: TGCAGTGCCCTAGGGTACTCTGGCTACACCTTC
D gene: TRBD1; J gene: TRBJ1-6; V gene: TRBV5-1; clone size: once; CDR3 protein: CASSLGQGGSPLHF; CDR3 DNA: TGCGCCAGCAGCTTGGGACAGGGAGGTTCACCCCTCCACTTT
D gene: TRBD1; J gene: TRBJ1-2; V gene: TRBV6-4; clone size: NA; CDR3 protein: CASSPEDRVGGYTF; CDR3 DNA: TGTGCCAGCAGTCCTGAGGACAGGGTTGGGGGCTACACCTTC
D gene: NA; J gene: TRBJ1-4; V gene: TRBV4-2; clone size: few; CDR3 protein: CASRIGDNNEKLFF; CDR3 DNA: TGTGCCAGCAGGATAGGAGACAATAATGAAAAACTGTTTTTT
D gene: NA; J gene: TRBJ2-1; V gene: TRBV11-2; clone size: few; CDR3 protein: CASSLGNRADEQFF; CDR3 DNA: TGTGCCAGCAGCTTAGGAAACAGGGCCGATGAGCAGTTCTTC
D gene: NA; J gene: TRBJ2-7; V gene: TRBV27; clone size: NA; CDR3 protein: CASRVPYSYEQYF; CDR3 DNA: TGTGCCAGCAGGGTTCCTTACTCCTACGAGCAGTACTTC
D gene: NA; J gene: TRBJ2-5; V gene: TRBV4-1; clone size: NA; CDR3 protein: CASSQGKAVGGRRETQYF; CDR3 DNA: TGCGCCAGCAGCCAAGGGAAGGCGGTCGGGGGTCGGCGGGAGACCCAGTACTTC
D gene: NA; J gene: TRBJ2-3; V gene: TRBV3-1/TRBV3-2; clone size: NA; CDR3 protein: CASSPYRGAVDTDTQYF; CDR3 DNA: TGTGCCAGCAGCCCGTATCGGGGGGCAGTGGACACAGATACGCAGTATTTT
D gene: NA; J gene: TRBJ1-5; V gene: TRBV6-2/TRBV6-3; clone size: few; CDR3 protein: CASSYRSGRLSPQHF; CDR3 DNA: TGTGCCAGCAGTTACCGGTCGGGACGGTTGTCGCCCCAGCATTTT
D gene: NA; J gene: TRBJ2-3; V gene: TRBV29-1; clone size: NA; CDR3 protein: CSVGGGGSYDTQYF; CDR3 DNA: TGCAGCGTTGGTGGGGGCGGGAGCTACGATACGCAGTATTTT
D gene: NA; J gene: TRBJ2-7; V gene: TRBV3-1/TRBV3-2; clone size: few; CDR3 protein: CASSQEDSLHLGRQYF; CDR3 DNA: TGTGCCAGCAGCCAAGAGGATTCCCTACACCTCGGTCGGCAGTACTTC
D gene: TRBD1; J gene: TRBJ2-2; V gene: TRBV29-1; clone size: NA; CDR3 protein: CSVEDPRQGAPAGELFF; CDR3 DNA: TGCAGCGTTGAGGACCCCAGACAGGGGGCCCCAGCCGGGGAGCTGTTTTTT
D gene: NA; J gene: TRBJ2-1; V gene: TRBV19; clone size: NA; CDR3 protein: CASSIDRGSFGEQFF; CDR3 DNA: TGTGCCAGTAGTATAGACCGGGGAAGTTTCGGTGAGCAGTTCTTC
D gene: NA; J gene: TRBJ1-2; V gene: TRBV4-3; clone size: few; CDR3 protein: CASSQDPGTTYGYTF; CDR3 DNA: TGCGCCAGCAGCCAAGATCCAGGGACCACCTATGGCTACACCTTC
D gene: TRBD2; J gene: TRBJ2-7; V gene: TRBV28; clone size: NA; CDR3 protein: CASSLLLSGGPHEQYF; CDR3 DNA: TGTGCCAGCAGTTTACTATTATCGGGAGGGCCCCACGAGCAGTACTTC
D gene: NA; J gene: TRBJ2-6; V gene: TRBV6-2/TRBV6-3; clone size: NA; CDR3 protein: CASSFHSGANVLTF; CDR3 DNA: TGTGCCAGCAGTTTCCACTCTGGGGCCAACGTCCTGACTTTC
D gene: TRBD1; J gene: TRBJ1-1; V gene: TRBV27; clone size: NA; CDR3 protein: CASSSGPDRVNTEAFF; CDR3 DNA: TGTGCCAGCAGTTCGGGACCCGACAGGGTGAACACTGAAGCTTTCTTT
D gene: NA; J gene: TRBJ1-5; V gene: TRBV2; clone size: NA; CDR3 protein: CASITVQPQHF; CDR3 DNA: TGTGCCAGCATCACGGTTCAGCCCCAGCATTTT
D gene: NA; J gene: TRBJ1-2; V gene: TRBV5-1; clone size: NA; CDR3 protein: CASSLTVRDGYTF; CDR3 DNA: TGCGCCAGCAGCCTGACAGTCCGTGATGGCTACACCTTC
D gene: TRBD2; J gene: TRBJ2-5; V gene: TRBV6-5; clone size: NA; CDR3 protein: CASSWTSGRETQYF; CDR3 DNA: TGTGCCAGCAGTTGGACTAGCGGGAGGGAGACCCAGTACTTC
D gene: NA; J gene: TRBJ2-7; V gene: TRBV12-3/TRBV12-4; clone size: NA; CDR3 protein: CASSFQVSYEQYF; CDR3 DNA: TGTGCCAGCAGTTTCCAGGTATCCTACGAGCAGTACTTC